A single sample is the source of the 14 T cell receptor beta chains below, sequenced in a study of blood T cell repertoires in COVID-19. Only in-frame clones appear in the TCRdb table, and some are missing; sequencing was by immunoSEQ multiplex PCR. Among 65,000 to 90,000 clones listed, almost 85% were seen once. Material for sequencing was peripheral blood. Receptors originate from a man aged 60 to 69 with acute or convalescent COVID-19.

The chain has TRBV6-5 and TRBJ1-2; TRBD1 is a possible D gene (6 bases). Trimming took off 3 bases at V and 6 bases at J, with 11 bases between the two ends. The CDR3 is made up of 13 amino acids. The germline V gene has CDR1 MNHEY and CDR2 SVGAGI. CDR3 residues: CASSYTGSDGYTF. In nucleotides, the CDR3 is TGTGCCAGCAGTTATACAGGGTCGGATGGCTACACCTTC.

The chain couples TRBV10-3 to TRBJ1-2; 10 bases fit TRBD1. V was pared by 6 bases and J by 3 bases, with 4 bases of the junction left unmatched. The CDR3 loop spans 14 amino acids. Germline CDR1 is ENHRY and CDR2 is SYGVKD. CDR3 DNA sequence: TGTGCCATCAGGCCGGGACAGGGGCACTATGGCTACACCTTC. Protein product: CAIRPGQGHYGYTF.

This chain uses TRBV13 with TRBJ2-4; TRBD2 aligns across 13 bases. Looked up from germline, CDR1 is PRHDT and CDR2 is FYEKMQ (reference sequence). CDR3 size: 18 residues. V gave up 0 bases and J gave up 9 bases; unmatched junction bases: 11. For the CDR3, the DNA is TGTGCCAGCAGCTTAGGGCGACTAGCGGGGGGCTCTAGGGGCATTCAGTACTTC. Encoded protein: CASSLGRLAGGSRGIQYF.

The rearrangement uses TRBV3-1 (or the pseudogene TRBV3-2) and TRBJ2-5, with TRBD2 matching over 9 bases. The CDR3 covers 15 residues. V lost 4 bases and J lost 6; bases outside the gene matches: 9. Germline lookup yields CDR1 LGHDT and CDR2 YNNKEL (reference sequence). The chain's CDR3 is CASSPNSGSSKTQYF. The CDR3, as DNA: TGTGCCAGCAGCCCTAATAGCGGGAGTTCGAAGACCCAGTACTTC.

The chain joins TRBV6-2 or TRBV6-3 to TRBJ2-7; 7 positions match TRBD1. With V trimmed by 5 bases and J by 5 bases, 9 bases remained unmatched. Germline V gene data show CDR1 as MNHEY and CDR2 as SVGEGT. This CDR3 spans 14 amino acids. CDR3 sequence: CASSLDRVVHEQYF. CDR3 bases: TGTGCCAGCAGTCTCGACAGGGTAGTACACGAGCAGTACTTC.

The V gene is TRBV6-5, the J gene TRBJ2-3; TRBD1 matches at 7 bases. This CDR3 spans 15 amino acids. The germline CDR1 and CDR2 sequences are MNHEY and SVGAGI. Trimming removed 2 bases from V and 5 bases from J; junction bases left unmatched: 7. The CDR3 reads CASSYDRGQLDTQYF. CDR3 in DNA: TGTGCCAGCAGTTACGACCGGGGACAGCTAGATACGCAGTATTTT.

Here the CDR3 DNA reads TGTGCCAGTCGAGTTACTGAGGTATCCCAAGAGACCCAGTACTTC. As protein: CASRVTEVSQETQYF. The chain has TRBV19 and TRBJ2-5; D is unclear. This CDR3 comprises 15 residues. Germline CDR1 is LNHDA and CDR2 is SQIVND (reference sequence). The V gene lost 8 bases and the J gene lost 1 base, with 17 bases spanning the gap.

The chain recombines TRBV5-6 with TRBJ1-6; 7 nucleotides match TRBD1. The J segment lost 6 bases and the V segment lost 4 bases, leaving 4 bases of the junction unmatched. Germline assignment: CDR1 SGHDT and CDR2 YYEEEE. This CDR3 spans 14 amino acids. This CDR3 reads CASSVYRGNSPLHF. DNA of the CDR3: TGTGCCAGCAGCGTCTACAGGGGTAATTCACCCCTCCACTTT.

The chain combines TRBV5-1 with TRBJ2-1; possible D gene TRBD2, 6 bases. CDR1 is SGHRS, CDR2 YFSETQ, per germline. The CDR3 consists of 14 residues. Trimming pared 0 bases from V and 16 bases from J, leaving 20 bases between. This CDR3 reads CASSLEGGSPASFF. The DNA of the CDR3 is TGCGCCAGCAGCTTGGAGGGAGGCTCCCCTGCTTCTTTCTTC.

V usage is TRBV27 and J usage is TRBJ2-5; 7 nucleotides match TRBD2. Germline values: CDR1 MNHEY, CDR2 SMNVEV (reference sequence). The length of the CDR3 is 15 residues. Trimming removed 7 bases from V and 0 bases from J; junction bases left unmatched: 8. The CDR3 region has the DNA TGTGCCAGCATTATCCGGGACTACCACCAAGAGACCCAGTACTTC. Translating it yields CASIIRDYHQETQYF.

V usage is TRBV3-1 (or the pseudogene TRBV3-2) and J usage is TRBJ2-7; TRBD2 is a possible D gene (5 bases). CDR3 size: 16 residues. V lost 0 bases and J 4 bases, leaving 16 bases between the germline ends. CDR1 and CDR2 from the germline V gene are LGHDT and YNNKEL (reference sequence). The CDR3 DNA sequence: TGTGCCAGCAGCCAAGAAGGACTCTTGGACCTGTACGAGCAGTACTTC. It specifies CASSQEGLLDLYEQYF.

The sample holds one count of this clone. The V and J genes are TRBV7-8 and TRBJ2-2; TRBD2 is a possible D gene (6 bases). The CDR3 is made up of 18 amino acids. Trimming left V 6 bases short and J 0 bases short, with 20 bases between. Germline-derived CDR1 and CDR2 are SGHVS and FQNEAQ. The CDR3 spells CASRLPGLDLANTGELFF. In DNA form, the CDR3 reads TGTGCCAGCAGACTCCCGGGACTTGATTTAGCGAACACCGGGGAGCTGTTTTTT.

The chain uses TRBV5-1 and TRBJ1-6, with D possibly matching TRBD1 (6 bases). This CDR3 has 18 amino acids. The ends were cut back, 0 bases at V and 7 bases at J, with 20 bases in the middle. Germline CDR1 and CDR2: SGHRS and YFSETQ. Here the CDR3 DNA reads TGCGCCAGCAGCTTGGGGGGTACAGGGTTCCAAGGAAATTCACCCCTCCACTTT. It encodes CASSLGGTGFQGNSPLHF.

The chain combines TRBV7-8 with TRBJ1-5; tentative D call: TRBD1 (6 bases). Germline lookup yields CDR1 SGHVS and CDR2 FQNEAQ. Trimming cost V 1 base and J 0 bases, with 16 bases left between them. The CDR3 extends over 18 amino acids. CDR3 region: CASSLVQGGSYSNQPQHF. The CDR3 DNA reads as TGTGCCAGCAGCTTAGTACAGGGAGGGTCTTATAGCAATCAGCCCCAGCATTTT.